The 19 T cell receptor beta chains below all came from one sample that was sequenced in a study of shared clonotypes between healthy human individuals. The method was immunoSEQ multiplex PCR; TCRdb's version includes in-frame clones alone and lacks a portion of them. The sample holds approximately 710,000 clones, 90% seen once. The sample consisted of memory CD8+ T cells from PBMCs. Subset meaning: CD45RO+ cells pooled with CCR7-negative TemRA cells. The origin of the receptors is a man between 18 and 29 years old in good health. Some clones in this sample may be carry-over from other donors' samples.

This chain uses TRBV27 with TRBJ2-3; either TRBD1 or TRBD2 may fit D (6 bases each). The CDR3 is made up of 13 amino acids. CDR1 and CDR2 from the germline V gene are MNHEY and SMNVEV (reference sequence). V lost 7 bases, J lost 6 bases, and 14 bases lay in between. The chain's CDR3 is CASNSRGGDTQYF. CDR3 coding DNA: TGTGCCAGCAACTCGAGAGGGGGGGATACGCAGTATTTT.

V is TRBV28 and J is TRBJ1-1, with unresolved D. The CDR3 totals 14 residues. Trimming removed 4 bases at V and 0 bases at J, with 9 bases between. Germline CDR1 is MDHEN and CDR2 is SYDVKM. The CDR3 region is CASSYRNMNTEAFF. The CDR3 DNA is TGTGCCAGCAGTTACAGAAACATGAACACTGAAGCTTTCTTT. Supplemented by reference TRBV28 and TRBJ1-1, the full variable domain reads DVKVTQSSRYLVKRTGEKVFLECVQDMDHENMFWYRQDPGLGLRLIYFSYDVKMKEKGDIPEGYSVSREKKERFSLILESASTNQTSMYLCASSYRNMNTEAFFGQGTRLTVV.

This clone has at least ten counts. This chain links TRBV27 with TRBJ2-2; 13 bases are a match to TRBD2. Germline V gene data show CDR1 as MNHEY and CDR2 as SMNVEV (reference sequence). V lost 4 bases to trimming and J lost 5 bases; unmatched junction nucleotides: 16. The length of the CDR3 is 20 residues. CDR3: CASSSRSVGLAGAYTGELFF. The DNA for the CDR3 is TGTGCCAGCAGTTCCCGTAGTGTCGGACTAGCGGGAGCTTATACCGGGGAGCTGTTTTTT.

This chain links TRBV6-5 with TRBJ1-5; D gene ambiguous. The germline V gene encodes CDR1 MNHEY and CDR2 SVGAGI. Deletions cut 8 bases from V and 2 bases from J, with 10 bases between. CDR3 size: 13 residues. The CDR3: CASSMGGNQPQHF. The CDR3 region has the DNA TGTGCCAGCTCGATGGGAGGCAATCAGCCCCAGCATTTT.

The chain is built from TRBV5-6 and TRBJ1-1; D is perhaps TRBD1 (5 bases). Deletions cut 0 bases from V and 11 bases from J, with 11 bases between. Germline lookup yields CDR1 SGHDT and CDR2 YYEEEE. This CDR3 has 12 residues. The chain's CDR3 is CASSLGAGRAFF. CDR3 nucleotides: TGTGCCAGCAGCTTGGGTGCAGGGAGGGCTTTCTTT.

The chain carries TRBV4-3 and TRBJ2-1, with 11 bases aligning to TRBD2. CDR1 LGHNA and CDR2 YSLEER come from the germline V gene. CDR3 size: 17 residues. The junction had 5 bases not matched to a gene; V was cut back by 1 base and J by 3 bases. The CDR3 sequence is CASSQAPLAGGYNEQFF. For the CDR3, the DNA is TGCGCCAGCAGCCAAGCCCCCCTAGCGGGAGGCTACAATGAGCAGTTCTTC.

This clone is a singleton in its sample. This chain joins TRBV27 and TRBJ2-7, with D maybe TRBD2 (6 bases). Germline V gives CDR1 MNHEY, CDR2 SMNVEV (reference sequence). V was trimmed by 0 bases and J by 6 bases, leaving 9 bases between them. This CDR3 is built from 13 residues. The CDR3 DNA follows: TGTGCCAGCAGTTTATCGAACGGGGGCGAGCAGTACTTC. Encoded protein: CASSLSNGGEQYF.

This sequence joins TRBV7-9 and TRBJ1-5; 10 bases fit TRBD1. The CDR3 length is 15 residues. From germline, CDR1 is SEHNR and CDR2 FQNEAQ (reference sequence). V was clipped by 0 bases and J by 7 bases; unmatched bases: 3. The CDR3 protein is CASSLAGTGEQPQHF. The CDR3 DNA reads TGTGCCAGCAGCTTAGCCGGGACAGGGGAACAGCCCCAGCATTTT.

The chain joins TRBV11-2 to TRBJ2-1, with 8 positions matching TRBD2. Germline lookup yields CDR1 SGHAT and CDR2 FQNNGV. After removal of 2 bases from V and 2 bases from J, the junction contained 8 bases not matched to a gene. The CDR3 totals 17 residues. This chain's CDR3 is CASSLPERERAYNEQFF. The CDR3 nucleotides are TGTGCCAGCAGCTTACCCGAGCGGGAGAGGGCCTACAATGAGCAGTTCTTC.

V usage is TRBV6-5 and J usage is TRBJ2-7, with a possible D match to TRBD1 (6 bases). Germline V gene data show CDR1 as MNHEY and CDR2 as SVGAGI. Deletions cut 0 bases from V and 7 bases from J, with 13 bases between. The length of the CDR3 is 14 residues. This CDR3 reads CASSYSIQGREQYF. In nucleotides, the CDR3 is TGTGCCAGCAGTTACTCGATCCAGGGGCGTGAGCAGTACTTC.

The chain employs TRBV6-6 and TRBJ2-7; 11 nucleotides align to TRBD1. V was clipped by 3 bases and J by 2 bases; unmatched bases: 6. The CDR3 extends over 16 amino acids. Germline CDR1 is MNHNY and CDR2 is SVGAGI (reference sequence). The CDR3 protein is CASSYTGQGAPYEQYF. The CDR3 bases are TGTGCCAGCAGTTATACCGGACAGGGGGCTCCCTACGAGCAGTACTTC.

V and J are TRBV27 and TRBJ1-5, with D possibly TRBD1 on 5 matching bases. From germline, CDR1 is MNHEY and CDR2 SMNVEV (reference sequence). The CDR3 is made up of 15 amino acids. Trimming left V 6 bases short and J 0 bases short, with 12 bases between. The CDR3 loop is CASRGGFNSNQPQHF. Written as DNA, the CDR3 is TGTGCCAGCAGGGGGGGATTTAATAGCAATCAGCCCCAGCATTTT.

As regards this clone: Within the sample, other DNA sequences also encode this same CDR3. The chain recombines TRBV29-1 with TRBJ2-7, with 7 positions matching TRBD1. Germline trimming cut 5 bases from V and 2 bases from J; bases unmatched to any gene: 6. The CDR3 extends over 13 amino acids. CDR1 is SQVTM, CDR2 ANQGSEA, per germline. In nucleotides, the CDR3 is TGCAGCGTTCGAACAGGGGCAACCTACGAGCAGTACTTC. As protein: CSVRTGATYEQYF.

The count of this clone is one. As DNA, the CDR3 is TGTGCCAGCAGCCCTCGGTCCGGGCTCTTCGGGATATATTTT. Protein sequence: CASSPRSGLFGIYF. J is TRBJ1-3 and V is TRBV11-1; D remains ambiguous. Germline V gene sequence: CDR1 SGHAT, CDR2 FQDESV (reference sequence). Trimming cost V 5 bases and J 13 bases, with 21 bases left between them. The CDR3 has 14 amino acids.

The V call is TRBV7-2, the J call TRBJ1-5; D ambiguous. V was trimmed by 3 bases and J by 7 bases, leaving 4 bases between them. This CDR3 spans 11 amino acids. The germline CDR1 and CDR2 sequences are SGHTA and FQGNSA. The CDR3 loop is CASSFFQPQHF. CDR3 DNA sequence: TGTGCCAGCAGCTTTTTCCAGCCCCAGCATTTT.

The V gene is TRBV15, the J gene TRBJ2-3, with D perhaps matching TRBD2 (5 bases). The CDR3 runs to 15 residues. V lost 6 bases and J lost 3, with 16 bases in between. The germline CDR1 and CDR2 sequences are LNHNV and YYDKDF (reference sequence). The CDR3 here is CATSTGVLGTDTQYF. DNA for the CDR3: TGTGCCACCAGTACCGGGGTACTAGGAACAGATACGCAGTATTTT.

The CDR3 region has the DNA TGTGCCAGTAGTATATGGGGGATGCGGCAGAAGGGCACTAACTATGGCTACACCTTC. Protein product: CASSIWGMRQKGTNYGYTF. This chain joins TRBV19 and TRBJ1-2; D perhaps matches TRBD1 (5 bases). V gave up 2 bases and J gave up 0 bases, with 22 bases separating them. The CDR3 extends over 19 amino acids. Per the germline V gene, CDR1 is LNHDA and CDR2 is SQIVND (reference sequence).

This chain connects TRBV6-5 to TRBJ2-7; TRBD2 might be the D (7 bases). There are 15 residues in the CDR3. V gave up 8 bases and J gave up 3 bases, with 20 bases separating them. In germline, CDR1 is MNHEY, CDR2 SVGAGI. The CDR3 sequence: CASSRLGGAVYEQYF. The CDR3 region has the DNA TGTGCCAGCTCCCGCCTTGGGGGGGCCGTCTACGAGCAGTACTTC.

The chain links TRBV15 to TRBJ1-2, with D perhaps matching TRBD1 (5 bases). The CDR3 totals 15 residues. V lost 0 bases and J lost 2, with 10 bases in between. Looked up from germline, CDR1 is LNHNV and CDR2 is YYDKDF (reference sequence). CDR3 residues: CATSRDPGMNYGYTF. CDR3 nucleotides: TGTGCCACCAGCAGAGATCCAGGGATGAACTATGGCTACACCTTC. The variable domain in full, completed from reference TRBV15 and TRBJ1-2, reads DAMVIQNPRYQVTQFGKPVTLSCSQTLNHNVMYWYQQKSSQAPKLLFHYYDKDFNNEADTPDNFQSRRPNTSFCFLDIRSPGLGDTAMYLCATSRDPGMNYGYTFGSGTRLTVV.